What follows are 2 T cell receptor beta chains derived from one specimen sequenced in a study of control samples from healthy donors and cancer patients. Method: immunoSEQ multiplex PCR; TCRdb's copy keeps in-frame clones and lacks some. The sample records 100,000 to 150,000 clones, 75% to 95% being singletons. The sequencing sample was made of blood. These receptors were obtained from a middle-aged man in good health.

The genes are TRBV29-1 and TRBJ1-2, with D possibly being TRBD1 (5 bases). In germline, CDR1 is SQVTM, CDR2 ANQGSEA. V was pared by 1 base and J by 6 bases, with 15 bases between. The length of the CDR3 is 14 residues. The CDR3 nucleotides read TGCAGCGTTGAAGGTTCCGGGGCGGTGGATGGCTACACCTTC. Translating it yields CSVEGSGAVDGYTF.

CDR3 sequence: CASSIRQYQPQHF. The CDR3 bases are TGTGCCAGTAGTATACGACAGTATCAGCCCCAGCATTTT. The V and J genes are TRBV19 and TRBJ1-5, with D tentatively TRBD1 (5 bases). V lost 2 bases and J lost 5, with 7 bases in between. This CDR3 has 13 amino acids. From germline, CDR1 is LNHDA and CDR2 SQIVND (reference sequence).